These 8 T cell receptor beta chains share one sample of origin, sequenced in a study of T-cell reconstitution after alpha-beta-depleted transplantation in children. The TCRbeta library was prepared with unique molecular identifiers. Each CDR3 protein is one row after TCRdb ran MiXCR on the PCR reads. The sample yields 120,000 or so distinct CDR3 sequences, 20% to 25% seen once. The specimen comprised PBMCs, mostly from graft donor cells, sampled 180 days after TCRalphabeta/CD19-depleted stem cell transplant. The origin of the receptors is a male patient aged 2 to 9 who had a stem cell transplant for chronic granulomatous disease, so the T cells may come from the graft donor.

This clonotype has at least ten counts. The chain joins TRBV9 to TRBJ2-5; D is possibly TRBD1 (6 bases). The CDR3 has 14 residues. CDR1 and CDR2 (germline): SGDLS, YYNGEE. V was cut by 1 base and J by 2 bases, with 9 bases left in between. The CDR3 DNA reads TGTGCCAGCAGCGTACTAGACAGGCAAGAGACCCAGTACTTC. This encodes CASSVLDRQETQYF.

This clonotype has a handful of counts. The chain has TRBV7-8 and TRBJ2-7; 7 bases map to TRBD2. Germline V gene sequence: CDR1 SGHVS, CDR2 FQNEAQ. The CDR3 consists of 15 residues. With 4 bases clipped from V and 4 bases from J, the junction kept 10 bases outside the gene matches. The CDR3 region is CASSSPTSGVYEQYF. DNA of the CDR3: TGTGCCAGCAGCTCACCGACCAGCGGGGTATACGAGCAGTACTTC.

V is TRBV5-5 and J is TRBJ2-5; D not certain. The CDR3 is 14 residues long. Germline assignment: CDR1 SGHKS and CDR2 YYEKEE (reference sequence). The V and J ends lost 2 bases and 0 bases respectively, with 8 bases between them. The CDR3 is CASSFIRNQETQYF. CDR3 DNA sequence: TGTGCCAGCAGCTTCATACGGAACCAAGAGACCCAGTACTTC.

This chain uses TRBV12-3 or TRBV12-4 with TRBJ2-1; D may match TRBD1 or TRBD2 (5 bases each). This CDR3 has 15 residues. V shed 5 bases and J shed 3 bases, with 14 bases lying between them. CDR3 protein: CASSPRDPFYNEQFF. The CDR3 DNA reads as TGTGCCAGCAGTCCCCGGGACCCCTTCTACAATGAGCAGTTCTTC.

A few counts support this clonotype. This chain connects TRBV28 to TRBJ1-5; D may be TRBD1 (5 bases). This CDR3 is built from 13 residues. Trimming removed 7 bases from V and 7 bases from J, with 14 bases in between. Looked up from germline, CDR1 is MDHEN and CDR2 is SYDVKM. CDR3 protein: CASTKWGGQPQHF. The CDR3 DNA is TGTGCCAGCACCAAATGGGGGGGGCAGCCCCAGCATTTT.

Many counts were recorded for this clonotype. The V and J genes are TRBV10-3 and TRBJ2-5; D is unresolved. This CDR3 is built from 14 residues. The germline V gene encodes CDR1 ENHRY and CDR2 SYGVKD. Deletions cut 0 bases from V and 1 base from J, with 6 bases between. The CDR3 here is CAISESGSQETQYF. The CDR3 nucleotides read TGTGCCATCAGTGAGTCTGGCAGCCAAGAGACCCAGTACTTC.

This clonotype was seen at least ten times. This chain connects TRBV11-2 to TRBJ2-3; TRBD1 agrees at 7 bases. The germline V gene encodes CDR1 SGHAT and CDR2 FQNNGV. V gave up 5 bases and J gave up 6 bases; unmatched junction bases: 11. The CDR3 has 15 residues. The CDR3 nucleotides are TGTGCCAGCAGCCAGGGGGACATTACCACCGATACGCAGTATTTT. Translated: CASSQGDITTDTQYF.

At least ten counts were recorded for this clonotype. The chain combines TRBV12-3 or TRBV12-4 with TRBJ2-1; D gene uncertain. Trimming shortened V by 10 bases and J by 4 bases, and 14 bases separated the two germline ends. The CDR3 contains 13 residues. The CDR3: CATSLDRYNEQFF. The CDR3, as DNA: TGTGCCACCAGCTTGGACCGTTACAATGAGCAGTTCTTC.